This T cell receptor beta chain was retrieved from a study of T cells in Graves' hyperthyroidism and ophthalmopathy. TCR beta CDR3 region amplification was performed from RNA transcripts. The primer set for the first-round RT-PCR of the TCR CDR3 was HTBI. A single record per CDR3 protein comes from TCRdb applying MiXCR to the multiplex PCR reads. The repertoire holds about 700,000 distinct CDR3 sequences, with 11% to 15% as singletons. This clonotype was detected many times. Every diagnosis used clinical symptoms, serum thyroxine and TRAb, thyroid ultrasound and orbital computed tomography. The CDR3 extends over 13 amino acids. V shed 3 bases, J shed 8 bases, and the junction held 5 bases outside the gene matches.

The receptor comes from a young woman with Graves' hyperthyroidism. Source material: blood. The chain recombines TRBV12-3 or TRBV12-4 with TRBJ1-1, with 8 positions matching TRBD1. In nucleotides, the CDR3 is TGTGCCAGCAGTTTGGGGCAGGGGGCGGAAGCTTTCTTT. The encoded protein is CASSLGQGAEAFF.